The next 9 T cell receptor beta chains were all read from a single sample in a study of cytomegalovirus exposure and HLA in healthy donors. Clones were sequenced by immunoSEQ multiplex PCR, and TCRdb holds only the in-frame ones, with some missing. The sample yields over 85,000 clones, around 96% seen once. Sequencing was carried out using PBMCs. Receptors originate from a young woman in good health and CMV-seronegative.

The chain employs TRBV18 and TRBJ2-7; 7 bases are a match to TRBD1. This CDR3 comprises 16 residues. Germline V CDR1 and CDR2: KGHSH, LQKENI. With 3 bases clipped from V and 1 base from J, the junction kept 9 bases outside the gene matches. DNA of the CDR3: TGTGCCAGCTCACCTTTCACGGACAGGACTTCCTACGAGCAGTACTTC. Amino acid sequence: CASSPFTDRTSYEQYF.

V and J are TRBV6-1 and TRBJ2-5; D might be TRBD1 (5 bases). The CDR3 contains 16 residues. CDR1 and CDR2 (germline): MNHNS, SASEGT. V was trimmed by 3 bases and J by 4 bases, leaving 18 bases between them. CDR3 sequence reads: CASSDFWQGRGETQYF. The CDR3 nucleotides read TGTGCCAGCAGTGACTTTTGGCAGGGAAGGGGAGAGACCCAGTACTTC.

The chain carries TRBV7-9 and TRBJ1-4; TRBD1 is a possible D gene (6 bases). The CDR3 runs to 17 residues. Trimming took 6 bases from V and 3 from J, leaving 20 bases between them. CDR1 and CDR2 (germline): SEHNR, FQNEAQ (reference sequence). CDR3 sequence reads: CASREGLGAAANEKLFF. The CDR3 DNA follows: TGTGCCAGCAGAGAAGGGTTGGGGGCCGCGGCTAATGAAAAACTGTTTTTT.

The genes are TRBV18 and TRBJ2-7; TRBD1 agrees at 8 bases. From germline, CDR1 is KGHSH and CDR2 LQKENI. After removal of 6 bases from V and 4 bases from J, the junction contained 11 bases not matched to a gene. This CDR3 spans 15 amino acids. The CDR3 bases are TGTGCCAGCTCCCCCCAGGGGGCTGGTGAGTACGAGCAGTACTTC. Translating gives CASSPQGAGEYEQYF.

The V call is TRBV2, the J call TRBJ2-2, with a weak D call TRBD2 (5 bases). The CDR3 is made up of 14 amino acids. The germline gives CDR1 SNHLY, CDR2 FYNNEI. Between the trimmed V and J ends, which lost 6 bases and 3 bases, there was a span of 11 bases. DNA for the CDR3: TGTGCCAGCAGAGGGTCACTAGACACCGGGGAGCTGTTTTTT. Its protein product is CASRGSLDTGELFF.

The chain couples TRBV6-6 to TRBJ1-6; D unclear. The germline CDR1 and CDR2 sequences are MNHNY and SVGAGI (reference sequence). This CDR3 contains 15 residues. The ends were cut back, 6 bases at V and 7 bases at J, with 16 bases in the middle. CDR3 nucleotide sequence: TGTGCCAGCAGACCCAGTTTAAGCGGGAATTCACCCCTCCACTTT. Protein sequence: CASRPSLSGNSPLHF.

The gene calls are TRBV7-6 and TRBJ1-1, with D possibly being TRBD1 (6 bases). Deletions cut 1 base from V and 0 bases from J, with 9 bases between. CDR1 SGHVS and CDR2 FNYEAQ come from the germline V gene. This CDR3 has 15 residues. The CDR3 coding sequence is TGTGCCAGCAGCTTAGGGGGACACTTGAACACTGAAGCTTTCTTT. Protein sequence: CASSLGGHLNTEAFF.

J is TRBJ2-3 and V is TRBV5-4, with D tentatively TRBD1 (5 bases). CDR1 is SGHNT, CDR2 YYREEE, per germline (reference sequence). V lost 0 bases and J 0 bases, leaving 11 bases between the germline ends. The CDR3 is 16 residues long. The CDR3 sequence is CASSLAQGSSTDTQYF. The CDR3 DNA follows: TGTGCCAGCAGCTTGGCCCAGGGATCTAGCACAGATACGCAGTATTTT.

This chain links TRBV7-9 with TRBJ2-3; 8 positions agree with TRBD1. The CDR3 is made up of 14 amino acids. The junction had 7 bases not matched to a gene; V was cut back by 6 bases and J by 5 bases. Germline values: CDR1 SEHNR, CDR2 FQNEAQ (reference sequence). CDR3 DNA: TGTGCCAGCAGGGCCCAGACAGGGGTAGATACGCAGTATTTT. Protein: CASRAQTGVDTQYF.